A selection of T cell receptor beta chains follows, all from one sample in a study of shared clonotypes between healthy human individuals. Clones were sequenced by immunoSEQ multiplex PCR, and TCRdb holds only the in-frame ones, with some missing. The table records some 2,000,000 clones, about 95% of them present only once. The sample comprised naive CD8+ T cells sorted from blood. Receptors were obtained from a young man in good health. Each CDR3 is given with its conserved first and last residue. The D gene is left open where the match is weak. The size field is filled for only some rows; it gives once, few, many or a size class.

j_call d_call v_call clone_size cdr3_aa cdr3_nt
TRBJ1-2 NA TRBV10-2 NA CASSELYGGYTF TGCGCCAGCAGTGAGCTTTATGGGGGCTACACCTTC
TRBJ1-1 TRBD1 TRBV9 NA CASSVGDIVKDRGGKLDTEAFF TGTGCCAGCAGCGTAGGGGACATCGTAAAGGACAGGGGAGGGAAGTTGGACACTGAAGCTTTCTTT
TRBJ2-1 TRBD2 TRBV11-2 NA CASSLYGTSEYNEQFF TGTGCCAGCAGCTTATATGGGACTAGCGAGTACAATGAGCAGTTCTTC
TRBJ2-2 NA TRBV28 NA CASSLFQLNTGELFF TGTGCCAGCAGCCTATTCCAGTTGAACACCGGGGAGCTGTTTTTT
TRBJ2-3 NA TRBV13 NA CASIGISTDTQYF TGTGCCAGCATCGGGATAAGCACAGATACGCAGTATTTT
TRBJ2-1 NA TRBV2 NA CASSESLEQFF TGTGCCAGCAGTGAAAGTCTTGAGCAGTTCTTC
TRBJ1-4 NA TRBV4-1 NA CASSPRGRGEKLFF TGCGCCAGCAGCCCTCGGGGGAGGGGTGAAAAACTGTTTTTT
TRBJ1-1 TRBD1 TRBV30 NA CARDRVNTEAFF TGTGCCCGGGACAGGGTCAACACTGAAGCTTTCTTT
TRBJ1-1 NA TRBV5-1 once CASSLEQGLNTEAFF TGCGCCAGCAGCTTGGAACAGGGTTTGAACACTGAAGCTTTCTTT
TRBJ2-1 NA TRBV29-1 NA CSVEVVREPNEQFF TGCAGCGTTGAAGTGGTCCGGGAGCCCAATGAGCAGTTCTTC
TRBJ2-5 NA TRBV7-9 once CASSLAASGTQETQYF TGTGCCAGCAGCTTAGCTGCATCAGGGACTCAAGAGACCCAGTACTTC
TRBJ2-2 TRBD2 TRBV19 NA CASSPAGGNTGELFF TGTGCCAGTAGTCCCGCGGGGGGTAACACCGGGGAGCTGTTTTTT
TRBJ2-1 NA TRBV6-1 NA CASSEWTDNEQFF TGTGCCAGCAGTGAATGGACCGACAATGAGCAGTTCTTC
TRBJ2-1 TRBD2 TRBV4-2 NA CASSQDMAGVMNEQFF TGTGCCAGCAGCCAAGATATGGCGGGAGTAATGAATGAGCAGTTCTTC
TRBJ2-3 TRBD2 TRBV18 NA CASSPGGAEADTQYF TGTGCCAGCTCACCCGGGGGGGCCGAAGCAGATACGCAGTATTTT
TRBJ2-2 TRBD2 TRBV6-5 NA CASSSGLAGGQEELFF TGTGCCAGCAGTTCAGGACTAGCGGGAGGGCAAGAGGAGCTGTTTTTT
TRBJ2-7 NA TRBV27 NA CASSPGFYEQYF TGTGCCAGCAGTCCAGGGTTCTACGAGCAGTACTTC
TRBJ1-1 NA TRBV4-3 NA CASSQVGQNTEAFF TGCGCCAGCAGCCAAGTCGGCCAGAACACTGAAGCTTTCTTT
TRBJ1-2 NA TRBV6-5 NA CASSPDIGGGYTF TGTGCCAGCAGCCCGGATATCGGTGGTGGCTACACCTTC
TRBJ2-4 TRBD1 TRBV9 once CASSPAAQGAAKNIQYF TGTGCCAGCAGCCCAGCCGCGCAGGGGGCGGCCAAAAACATTCAGTACTTC
TRBJ2-7 NA TRBV6-5 NA CASSYIPDSSYEQYF TGTGCCAGCAGTTACATTCCGGACAGCTCCTACGAGCAGTACTTC
TRBJ2-2 NA TRBV6-5 NA CASRYNSIGELFF TGTGCCAGCAGATATAACTCGATCGGGGAGCTGTTTTTT
TRBJ1-2 TRBD1 TRBV30 NA CAWSVMLGQLYGYTF TGTGCCTGGAGTGTGATGTTGGGACAGCTTTATGGCTACACCTTC
TRBJ2-2 NA TRBV13 NA CASSQWGTGELFF TGTGCCAGCAGCCAGTGGGGCACCGGGGAGCTGTTTTTT
TRBJ2-7 TRBD1 TRBV5-8 NA CASSLGTGLGEQYF TGTGCCAGCAGCCTAGGGACAGGGCTAGGCGAGCAGTACTTC
TRBJ2-1 NA TRBV6-6 NA CASSSVVDEQFF TGTGCCAGCAGTTCAGTTGTGGATGAGCAGTTCTTC
TRBJ1-1 TRBD1 TRBV27 NA CASSPILTGTEAFF TGTGCCAGCAGTCCAATCTTGACAGGGACTGAAGCTTTCTTT
TRBJ2-1 TRBD2 TRBV27 NA CASSLLGLEQFF TGTGCCAGCAGTTTATTGGGACTAGAGCAGTTCTTC
TRBJ1-1 NA TRBV7-6 NA CASSTGPHTEAFF TGTGCCAGCAGCACAGGGCCTCACACTGAAGCTTTCTTT
TRBJ2-4 TRBD2 TRBV4-1 NA CASSQDTSGRGGNIQYF TGCGCCAGCAGCCAAGATACTAGCGGGAGAGGAGGAAACATTCAGTACTTC
TRBJ1-4 NA TRBV5-4 few CASSPAATNEKLFF TGTGCCAGCAGCCCGGCGGCAACTAATGAAAAACTGTTTTTT
TRBJ2-5 NA TRBV29-1 NA CSVDSGQREQETQYF TGCAGCGTTGATTCAGGCCAAAGGGAGCAAGAGACCCAGTACTTC
TRBJ2-1 TRBD2 TRBV10-2 NA CASSDGRGYNEQFF TGCGCCAGCAGTGATGGGAGGGGCTACAATGAGCAGTTCTTC
TRBJ1-2 NA TRBV29-1 NA CSVEGQGGNYGYTF TGCAGCGTTGAAGGACAAGGGGGGAACTATGGCTACACCTTC
TRBJ2-1 TRBD1 TRBV5-6 NA CASSLSDRGLYNEQFF TGTGCCAGCAGCCTCTCGGACAGGGGCCTCTACAATGAGCAGTTCTTC
TRBJ2-2 NA TRBV7-8 NA CASSSQTGEGGELFF TGTGCCAGCAGCTCACAGACAGGGGAGGGCGGGGAGCTGTTTTTT
TRBJ2-7 TRBD1 TRBV2 NA CASRAGTGSIYEQYF TGTGCCAGCAGAGCGGGGACAGGGAGTATTTACGAGCAGTACTTC
TRBJ2-7 NA TRBV19 NA CASSIEGYEQYF TGTGCCAGTAGTATCGAGGGGTACGAGCAGTACTTC
TRBJ2-3 NA TRBV10-1 NA CASSELGGASTDTQYF TGCGCCAGCAGTGAGTTGGGGGGGGCGAGTACAGATACGCAGTATTTT
TRBJ2-7 TRBD2 TRBV7-2 NA CASSLGPPLAGYYEQYF TGTGCCAGCAGCTTAGGTCCGCCGCTAGCGGGATACTACGAGCAGTACTTC
TRBJ2-7 NA TRBV7-2 once CASSLAPALEGYYEQYF TGTGCCAGCAGCTTAGCCCCTGCCCTGGAGGGGTACTACGAGCAGTACTTC
TRBJ2-7 NA TRBV6-6 few CASRGGGASYEQYF TGTGCCAGCAGGGGGGGCGGGGCCTCCTACGAGCAGTACTTC
TRBJ2-3 TRBD1 TRBV19 NA CASSGQGLSDTQYF TGTGCCAGTAGTGGACAGGGGTTATCGGATACGCAGTATTTT
TRBJ2-2 TRBD2 TRBV5-8 once CASTFREGLGSGELFF TGTGCCAGCACCTTCCGAGAGGGACTAGGTTCCGGGGAGCTGTTTTTT
TRBJ2-1 NA TRBV9 NA CASSAGLTNEQFF TGTGCCAGCAGCGCGGGACTTACGAATGAGCAGTTCTTC
TRBJ2-3 NA TRBV6-5 NA CASKGVPDTQYF TGTGCCAGCAAAGGGGTTCCAGATACGCAGTATTTT
TRBJ1-2 NA TRBV6-5 NA CASSYGMGGQYGYTF TGTGCCAGCAGTTACGGTATGGGAGGCCAGTATGGCTACACCTTC
TRBJ2-1 TRBD2 TRBV11-2 NA CASSLGPLAHSSYNEQFF TGTGCCAGCAGCTTAGGCCCACTAGCGCATAGCTCCTACAATGAGCAGTTCTTC